This TCR beta chain was captured in a study of blood T cells in healthy people across ages. General study results and limits: Researchers deemed the diversity estimates from one million T cells underestimates. The long-lived group displayed more naive CD4+ cells, plus higher diversity, than the aged donors did.

For this clonotype: What it binds is not known.

Each sample used at least 7 million PBMCs. V lost 10 bases and J lost 3, with 27 bases in between. The CDR3 length is 17 residues. Germline assignment: CDR1 SNHLY and CDR2 FYNNEI. A J-beta primer mix and a sample-barcoded 5' primer were used in a second PCR of roughly 7 to 12 cycles. All cDNA molecules were each tagged by a template-switch adaptor with 12 random nucleotides. Using its own MiXCR run on the 5' RACE reads, TCRdb lists one record per CDR3 protein. The sample has approximately 1.5 million distinct CDR3 sequences, roughly 30% seen once; the top ten hold about 11%. The sequence derives from a young woman in good health. Sequencing input: blood. This chain connects TRBV2 to TRBJ1-2, with TRBD1 as a possible D gene (6 bases). The CDR3 is CATSRGARQAVYYGYTF. CDR3 coding DNA: TGTGCCACCAGCAGAGGTGCCCGACAGGCGGTCTACTATGGCTACACCTTC.